These 10 T cell receptor beta chains were sequenced from one sample in a study of PD-1 blockade in classical Hodgkin lymphoma. Indicated time point: cycle 4 day 1 (C4D1), after less than 7 weeks of nivolumab. Every patient had relapsed following autologous stem cell transplantation, and cohorts differed in brentuximab vedotin exposure. Method: immunoSEQ multiplex PCR; TCRdb's copy keeps in-frame clones and lacks some. The table lists over 70,000 clones, less than 95% of them singletons. Material: peripheral blood mononuclear cells (PBMCs), obtained before the fourth cycle of nivolumab. Receptor source: a human donor with classical Hodgkin lymphoma.

The CDR3 DNA follows: TGTGCCAGTAGTATCCCTACTAGCGGGGGGGGGAATGAGCAGTTCTTC. It codes for CASSIPTSGGGNEQFF. The V gene is TRBV19, the J gene TRBJ2-1, with 13 nucleotides matching TRBD2. CDR1 is LNHDA, CDR2 SQIVND, per germline (reference sequence). CDR3 length equals 16 residues. J was trimmed by 7 bases and V by 3 bases; bases with no gene match: 6.

The CDR3 sequence: CASSFGGLSYEQYF. The CDR3, as DNA: TGTGCCAGCAGCTTCGGGGGACTCTCCTACGAGCAGTACTTC. V gene TRBV7-9 combines with J gene TRBJ2-7; D is perhaps TRBD2 (6 bases). From germline, CDR1 is SEHNR and CDR2 FQNEAQ (reference sequence). Trimming took off 3 bases at V and 0 bases at J, with 9 bases between the two ends. This CDR3 contains 14 residues. Combining the CDR3 with reference TRBV7-9 and TRBJ2-7 gives the whole variable domain DTGVSQNPRHKITKRGQNVTFRCDPISEHNRLYWYRQTLGQGPEFLTYFQNEAQLEKSRLLSDRFSAERPKGSFSTLEIQRTEQGDSAMYLCASSFGGLSYEQYFGPGTRLTVT.

This chain joins TRBV9 and TRBJ2-1; the match to TRBD2 covers 8 bases. The CDR3 extends over 17 amino acids. Germline V gene lookup returns CDR1 SGDLS and CDR2 YYNGEE. V shed 0 bases, J shed 2 bases, and the junction held 7 bases outside the gene matches. Written as DNA, the CDR3 is TGTGCCAGCAGCGTAGGGTCCGGGAGGGGCACCTACAATGAGCAGTTCTTC. It codes for CASSVGSGRGTYNEQFF.

V gene TRBV5-5 combines with J gene TRBJ1-5, with TRBD1 as a possible D gene (6 bases). Germline V gene data show CDR1 as SGHKS and CDR2 as YYEKEE (reference sequence). Trimming left V 1 base short and J 5 bases short, with 13 bases between. The CDR3 has 15 amino acids. This chain's CDR3 is CASSLSTGRDQPQHF. The CDR3, as DNA: TGTGCCAGCAGCTTGTCAACAGGGCGGGATCAGCCCCAGCATTTT.

The rearrangement links TRBV28 to TRBJ1-3, with D possibly being TRBD1 (6 bases). V shed 8 bases and J shed 0 bases, with 14 bases lying between them. Germline assignment: CDR1 MDHEN and CDR2 SYDVKM. This CDR3 has 15 amino acids. CDR3 in amino acids: CASRISDSSGNTIYF. CDR3 sequence (DNA): TGTGCCAGCCGCATATCGGACAGCTCTGGAAACACCATATATTTT.

The chain combines TRBV7-2 with TRBJ1-2, with 9 bases fitting TRBD1. The CDR3 covers 14 residues. The germline V gene encodes CDR1 SGHTA and CDR2 FQGNSA. V shed 0 bases, J shed 11 bases, and the junction held 7 bases outside the gene matches. The CDR3 loop is CASSLAKGTGLYTF. The CDR3 DNA reads as TGTGCCAGCAGCTTAGCAAAGGGGACAGGGTTATACACCTTC. The full variable domain, rest sourced from reference TRBV7-2 and TRBJ1-2, is GAGVSQSPSNKVTEKGKDVELRCDPISGHTALYWYRQSLGQGLEFLIYFQGNSAPDKSGLPSDRFSAERTGGSVSTLTIQRTQQEDSAVYLCASSLAKGTGLYTFGSGTRLTVV.

The J gene is TRBJ2-1, the V gene TRBV7-2; weak D call: TRBD2 (6 bases). CDR1 SGHTA and CDR2 FQGNSA come from the germline V gene. Trimming took off 5 bases at V and 3 bases at J, with 11 bases between the two ends. The CDR3 length is 14 residues. This CDR3 reads CASSQGTRYNEQFF. The CDR3 DNA reads as TGTGCCAGCAGCCAAGGGACTCGCTACAATGAGCAGTTCTTC. Supplemented by reference TRBV7-2 and TRBJ2-1, the full variable domain reads GAGVSQSPSNKVTEKGKDVELRCDPISGHTALYWYRQSLGQGLEFLIYFQGNSAPDKSGLPSDRFSAERTGGSVSTLTIQRTQQEDSAVYLCASSQGTRYNEQFFGPGTRLTVL.

The chain links TRBV2 to TRBJ1-6; TRBD1 matches 10 bases. Unmatched junction bases numbered 8, after V lost 8 bases and J lost 10 bases. Germline CDR1 SNHLY, CDR2 FYNNEI. This CDR3 spans 14 amino acids. The DNA of the CDR3 is TGTGCCAGCGGGGACAGGGGAAGCCGGTCACCCCTCCACTTT. Translation gives CASGDRGSRSPLHF.

The V gene is TRBV9, the J gene TRBJ1-6; no clear D. Germline V gives CDR1 SGDLS, CDR2 YYNGEE. Trimming removed 4 bases at V and 6 bases at J, with 14 bases between. This CDR3 is built from 15 residues. CDR3 loop: CASSTQTGFNSPLHF. CDR3 nucleotide sequence: TGTGCCAGCAGCACCCAGACGGGATTTAATTCACCCCTCCACTTT.

With regard to this clone: One end of the junction fails to match germline, which may point to a read error. The V call is TRBV29-1, the J call TRBJ1-2; D ambiguous. Germline V gene sequence: CDR1 SQVTM, CDR2 ANQGSEA. The CDR3 length is 12 residues. The CDR3 nucleotides read TGCAGCATTGATCCACCCAACTATGGCTACACCTTC. Its protein product is CSIDPPNYGYTF.